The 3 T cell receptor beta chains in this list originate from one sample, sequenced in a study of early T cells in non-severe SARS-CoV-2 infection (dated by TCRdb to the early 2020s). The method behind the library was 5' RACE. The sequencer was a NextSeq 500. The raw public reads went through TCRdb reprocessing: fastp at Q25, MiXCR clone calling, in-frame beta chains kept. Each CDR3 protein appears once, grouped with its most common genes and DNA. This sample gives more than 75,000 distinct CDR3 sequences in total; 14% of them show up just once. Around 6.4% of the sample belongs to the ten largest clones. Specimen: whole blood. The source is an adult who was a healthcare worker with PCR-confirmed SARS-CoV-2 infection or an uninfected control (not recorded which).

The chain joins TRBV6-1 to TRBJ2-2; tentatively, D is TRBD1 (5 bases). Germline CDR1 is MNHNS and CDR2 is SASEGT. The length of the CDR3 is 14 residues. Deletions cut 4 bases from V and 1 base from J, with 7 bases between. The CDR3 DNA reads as TGTGCCAGCAGTGTGACAGTGAACACCGGGGAGCTGTTTTTT. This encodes CASSVTVNTGELFF.

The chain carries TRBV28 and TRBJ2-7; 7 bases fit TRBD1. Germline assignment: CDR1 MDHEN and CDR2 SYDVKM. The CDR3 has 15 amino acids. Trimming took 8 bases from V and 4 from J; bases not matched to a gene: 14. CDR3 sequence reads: CASSSLTGNLYEQYF. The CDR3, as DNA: TGTGCCAGCTCATCCTTGACAGGGAACCTTTACGAGCAGTACTTC.

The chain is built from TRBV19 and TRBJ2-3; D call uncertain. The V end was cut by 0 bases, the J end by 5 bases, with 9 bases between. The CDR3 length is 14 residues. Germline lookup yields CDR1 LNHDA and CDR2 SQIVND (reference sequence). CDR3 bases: TGTGCCAGTAGTATAGATGGTCTCCTAGATACGCAGTATTTT. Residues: CASSIDGLLDTQYF.